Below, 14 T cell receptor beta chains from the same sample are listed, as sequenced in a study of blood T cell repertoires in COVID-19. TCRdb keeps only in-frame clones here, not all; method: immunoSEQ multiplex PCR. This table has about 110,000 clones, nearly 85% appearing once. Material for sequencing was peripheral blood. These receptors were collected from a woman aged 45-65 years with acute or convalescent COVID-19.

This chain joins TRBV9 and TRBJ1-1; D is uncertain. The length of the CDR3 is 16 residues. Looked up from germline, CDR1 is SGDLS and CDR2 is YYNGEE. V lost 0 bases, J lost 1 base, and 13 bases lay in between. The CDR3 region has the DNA TGTGCCAGCAGCGTAGGGGCAGCTTCTGCGAACACTGAAGCTTTCTTT. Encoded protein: CASSVGAASANTEAFF. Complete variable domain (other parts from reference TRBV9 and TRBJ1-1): DSGVTQTPKHLITATGQRVTLRCSPRSGDLSVYWYQQSLDQGLQFLIQYYNGEERAKGNILERFSAQQFPDLHSELNLSSLELGDSALYFCASSVGAASANTEAFFGQGTRLTVV.

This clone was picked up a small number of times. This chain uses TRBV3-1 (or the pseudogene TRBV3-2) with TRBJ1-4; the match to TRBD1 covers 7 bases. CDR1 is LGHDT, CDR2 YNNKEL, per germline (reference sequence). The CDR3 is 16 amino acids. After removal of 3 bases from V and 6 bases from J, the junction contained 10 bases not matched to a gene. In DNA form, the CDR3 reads TGTGCCAGCAGCCAGGGAGAAACAGGGGCGTATGAAAAACTGTTTTTT. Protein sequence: CASSQGETGAYEKLFF.

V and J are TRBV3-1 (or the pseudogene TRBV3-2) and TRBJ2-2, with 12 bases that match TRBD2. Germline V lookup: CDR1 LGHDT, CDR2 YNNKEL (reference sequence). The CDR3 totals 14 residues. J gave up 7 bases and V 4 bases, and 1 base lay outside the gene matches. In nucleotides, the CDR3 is TGTGCCAGCAGCCGGACTAGCGGGGACGGGGAGCTGTTTTTT. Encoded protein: CASSRTSGDGELFF.

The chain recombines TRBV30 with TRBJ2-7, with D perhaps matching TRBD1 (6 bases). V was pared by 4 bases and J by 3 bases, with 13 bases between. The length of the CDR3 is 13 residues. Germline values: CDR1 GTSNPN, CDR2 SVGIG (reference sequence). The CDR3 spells CAWNPQGNYEQYF. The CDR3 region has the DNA TGTGCCTGGAACCCTCAGGGGAACTACGAGCAGTACTTC.

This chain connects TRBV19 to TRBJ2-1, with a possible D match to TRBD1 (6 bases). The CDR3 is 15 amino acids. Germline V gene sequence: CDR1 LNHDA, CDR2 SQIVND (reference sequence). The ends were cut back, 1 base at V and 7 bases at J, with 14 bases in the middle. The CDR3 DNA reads TGTGCCAGTAGTATAGTGGCAGGGGATTGGAATGAGCAGTTCTTC. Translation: CASSIVAGDWNEQFF.

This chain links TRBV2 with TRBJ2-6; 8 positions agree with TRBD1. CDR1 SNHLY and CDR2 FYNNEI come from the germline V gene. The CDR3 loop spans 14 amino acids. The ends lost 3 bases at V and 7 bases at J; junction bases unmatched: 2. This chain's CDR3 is CASSDGQGANVLTF. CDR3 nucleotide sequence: TGTGCCAGCAGTGATGGACAGGGTGCCAACGTCCTGACTTTC.

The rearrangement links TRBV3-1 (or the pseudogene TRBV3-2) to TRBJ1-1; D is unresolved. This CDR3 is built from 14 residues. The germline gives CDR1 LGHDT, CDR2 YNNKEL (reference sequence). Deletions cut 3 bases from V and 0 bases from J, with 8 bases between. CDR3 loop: CASSHLTVNTEAFF. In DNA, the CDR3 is TGTGCCAGCAGCCACCTAACAGTGAACACTGAAGCTTTCTTT.

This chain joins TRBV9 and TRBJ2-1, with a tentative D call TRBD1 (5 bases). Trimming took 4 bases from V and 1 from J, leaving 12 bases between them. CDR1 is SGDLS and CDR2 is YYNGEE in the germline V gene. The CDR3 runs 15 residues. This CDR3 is CASSLVGQSYNEQFF. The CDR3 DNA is TGTGCCAGCAGCCTAGTCGGACAATCCTACAATGAGCAGTTCTTC.

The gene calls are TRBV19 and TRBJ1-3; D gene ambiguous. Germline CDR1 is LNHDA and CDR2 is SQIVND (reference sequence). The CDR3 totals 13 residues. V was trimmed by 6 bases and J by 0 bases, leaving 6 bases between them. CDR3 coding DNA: TGTGCCAGTAGGCGGGACTCTGGAAACACCATATATTTT. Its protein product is CASRRDSGNTIYF.

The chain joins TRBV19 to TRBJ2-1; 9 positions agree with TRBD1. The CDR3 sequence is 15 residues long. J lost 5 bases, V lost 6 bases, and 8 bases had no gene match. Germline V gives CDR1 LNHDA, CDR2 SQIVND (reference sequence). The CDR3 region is CASRTTGGRNNEQFF. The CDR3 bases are TGTGCCAGTAGGACCACAGGGGGCAGGAACAATGAGCAGTTCTTC.

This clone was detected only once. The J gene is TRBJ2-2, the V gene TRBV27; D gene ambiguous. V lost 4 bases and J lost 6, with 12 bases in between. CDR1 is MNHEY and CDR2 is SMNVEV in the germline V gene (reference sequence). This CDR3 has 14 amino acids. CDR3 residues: CASSSHSFAGELFF. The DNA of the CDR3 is TGTGCCAGCAGTTCTCACAGCTTTGCCGGGGAGCTGTTTTTT.

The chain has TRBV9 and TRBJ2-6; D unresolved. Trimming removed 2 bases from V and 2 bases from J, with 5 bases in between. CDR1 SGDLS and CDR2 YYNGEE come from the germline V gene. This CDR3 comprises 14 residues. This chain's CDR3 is CASSVIPGANVLTF. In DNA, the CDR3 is TGTGCCAGCAGCGTTATTCCTGGGGCCAACGTCCTGACTTTC. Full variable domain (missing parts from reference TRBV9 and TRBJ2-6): DSGVTQTPKHLITATGQRVTLRCSPRSGDLSVYWYQQSLDQGLQFLIQYYNGEERAKGNILERFSAQQFPDLHSELNLSSLELGDSALYFCASSVIPGANVLTFGAGSRLTVL.

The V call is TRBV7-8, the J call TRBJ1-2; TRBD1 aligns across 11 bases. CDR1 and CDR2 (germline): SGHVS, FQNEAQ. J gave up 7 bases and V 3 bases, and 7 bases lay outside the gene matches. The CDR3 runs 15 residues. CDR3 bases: TGTGCCAGCAGCTTCATTCGGGGGACAGGGGGTGGCTACACCTTC. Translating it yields CASSFIRGTGGGYTF.

The CDR3, as DNA: TGTGCCAGCAGCCTCTCAAGGAGGGGATCCCCTGAAGCTTTCTTT. It codes for CASSLSRRGSPEAFF. V usage is TRBV3-1 (or the pseudogene TRBV3-2) and J usage is TRBJ1-1, with a weak D call TRBD1 (5 bases). In germline, CDR1 is LGHDT, CDR2 YNNKEL (reference sequence). Trimming removed 4 bases from V and 6 bases from J, with 18 bases in between. This CDR3 is built from 15 residues.